This T cell receptor (beta chain) was identified in a study of T-cell reconstitution after alpha-beta-depleted transplantation in children. Trimming removed 5 bases from V and 4 bases from J, with 15 bases in between. There are 16 residues in the CDR3. The germline V gene has CDR1 LGHNA and CDR2 YNFKEQ. Researchers prepared the TCRbeta library using unique molecular identifiers, the study reports. Each CDR3 protein is one row after TCRdb ran MiXCR on the PCR reads. Of nearly 250,000 distinct CDR3 sequences listed, 6.5% to 9% are singletons. Many counts were recorded for this clonotype. The chain uses TRBV4-2 and TRBJ2-6; D uncertain. The sample was PBMCs, mostly from graft donor cells, taken 180 days after TCRalphabeta/CD19-depleted stem cell transplant. The origin of this receptor is a male patient younger than 18 who had a stem cell transplant for acute lymphoblastic leukemia, so the T cells may come from the graft donor. In DNA, the CDR3 is TGTGCCAGCAGCGGGATTAGCAACTTCGGGGCCAACGTCCTGACTTTC. Translating gives CASSGISNFGANVLTF.